The clone carrying this T cell receptor beta chain was picked up many times. Its antigen is unidentified. CDR3 size: 14 residues. V was pared by 0 bases and J by 0 bases, with 7 bases between. Germline CDR1 reads SGHRS; CDR2 reads YFSETQ. The record originates from a study of breast tumors, draining lymph nodes, adjacent tissues. The lymph nodes were axillary draining lymph nodes from breast cancer patients. From the multiplex PCR reads, TCRdb called clonotypes with MiXCR, one entry per CDR3 protein. The sample has approximately 230,000 distinct CDR3 sequences; nearly 35% are singletons. Study observations and caveats: Tumor repertoires ranked between lymph nodes and nontumor tissue in diversity, with V and J gene preferences. Tumor T cell lymph node origin was a supported hypothesis, not proven. Luminal-like breast cancer showed significantly greater tumor-nontumor repertoire similarity than basal-like breast cancer did.

The sequence derives from a female donor with breast cancer. Some clones in this sample may be carry-over from other donors' samples. The sequenced sample consisted of axillary lymph node tissue. The genes are TRBV5-1 and TRBJ2-7, with D tentatively TRBD2 (6 bases). Here the CDR3 DNA reads TGCGCCAGCAGCTTGGGCGGGAACTCCTACGAGCAGTACTTC. Translation: CASSLGGNSYEQYF.